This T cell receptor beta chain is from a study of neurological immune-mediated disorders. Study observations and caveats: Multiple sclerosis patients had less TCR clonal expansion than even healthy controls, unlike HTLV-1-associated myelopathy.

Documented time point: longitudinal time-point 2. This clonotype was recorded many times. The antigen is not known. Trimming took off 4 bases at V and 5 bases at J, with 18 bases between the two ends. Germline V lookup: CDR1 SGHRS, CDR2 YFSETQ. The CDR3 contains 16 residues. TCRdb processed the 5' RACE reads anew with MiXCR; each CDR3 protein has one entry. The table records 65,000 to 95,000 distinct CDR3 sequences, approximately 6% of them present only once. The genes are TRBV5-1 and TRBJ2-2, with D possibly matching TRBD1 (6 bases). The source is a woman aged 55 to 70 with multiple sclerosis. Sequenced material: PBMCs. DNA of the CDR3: TGCGCCAGCAGCCGGTTGGAACAGGGTGGTACCGGGGAGCTGTTTTTT. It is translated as CASSRLEQGGTGELFF.